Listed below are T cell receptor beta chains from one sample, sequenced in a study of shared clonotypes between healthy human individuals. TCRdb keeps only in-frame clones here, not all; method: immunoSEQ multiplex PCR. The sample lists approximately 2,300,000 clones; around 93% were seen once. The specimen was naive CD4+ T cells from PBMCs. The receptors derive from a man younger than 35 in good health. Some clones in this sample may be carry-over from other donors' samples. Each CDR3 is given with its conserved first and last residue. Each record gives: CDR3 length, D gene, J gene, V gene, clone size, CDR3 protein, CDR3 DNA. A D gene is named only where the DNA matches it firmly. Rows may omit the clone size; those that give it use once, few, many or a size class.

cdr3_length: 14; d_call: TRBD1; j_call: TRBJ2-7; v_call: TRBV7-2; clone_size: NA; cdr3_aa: CASSLRTGPHEQYF; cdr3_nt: TGTGCCAGCAGCTTGCGGACAGGGCCCCACGAGCAGTACTTC
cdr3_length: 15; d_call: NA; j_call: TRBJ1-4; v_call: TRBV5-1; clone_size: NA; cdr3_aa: CASRRDSATNEKLFF; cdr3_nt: TGCGCCAGCAGACGAGACAGCGCAACTAATGAAAAACTGTTTTTT
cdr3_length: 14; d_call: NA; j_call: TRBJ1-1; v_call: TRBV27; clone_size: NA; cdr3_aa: CASSLQGPYTEAFF; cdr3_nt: TGTGCCAGCAGTTTGCAGGGGCCCTACACTGAAGCTTTCTTT
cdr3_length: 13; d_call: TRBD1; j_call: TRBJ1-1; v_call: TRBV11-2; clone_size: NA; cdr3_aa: CASSPGQAFRTFF; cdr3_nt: TGTGCCAGCAGCCCGGGACAGGCATTCCGGACTTTCTTT
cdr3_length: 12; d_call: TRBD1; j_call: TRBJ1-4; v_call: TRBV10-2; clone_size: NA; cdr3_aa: CASSESTGGAIF; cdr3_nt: TGCGCCAGCAGTGAATCAACAGGGGGGGCAATTTTT
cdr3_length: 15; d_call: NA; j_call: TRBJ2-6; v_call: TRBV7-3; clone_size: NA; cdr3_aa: CASSSTGSGANVLTF; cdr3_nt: TGTGCCAGCAGCTCAACAGGGTCTGGGGCCAACGTCCTGACTTTC
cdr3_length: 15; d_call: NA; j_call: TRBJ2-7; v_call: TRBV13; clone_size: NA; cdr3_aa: CASSLDSLASYEQYF; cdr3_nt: TGTGCCAGCAGCTTAGATTCACTAGCCTCCTACGAGCAGTACTTC
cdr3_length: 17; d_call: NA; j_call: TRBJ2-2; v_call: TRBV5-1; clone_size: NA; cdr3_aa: CASSLGARRTNTGELFF; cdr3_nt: TGCGCCAGCAGCTTGGGGGCCCGGCGGACGAACACCGGGGAGCTGTTTTTT
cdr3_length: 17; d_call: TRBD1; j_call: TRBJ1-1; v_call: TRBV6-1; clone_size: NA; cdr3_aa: CASSERQGFSGNTEAFF; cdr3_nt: TGTGCCAGCAGTGAGAGACAGGGATTTTCAGGGAACACTGAAGCTTTCTTT
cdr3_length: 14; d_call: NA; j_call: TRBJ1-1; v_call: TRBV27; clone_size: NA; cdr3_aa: CASRLTGLNTEAFF; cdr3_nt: TGTGCCAGCAGGCTAACAGGGTTGAACACTGAAGCTTTCTTT
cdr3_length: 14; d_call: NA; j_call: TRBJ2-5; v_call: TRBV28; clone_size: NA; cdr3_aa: CASSSPGWSYTQYF; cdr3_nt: TGTGCCAGCAGTTCCCCCGGGTGGTCTTATACCCAGTACTTC
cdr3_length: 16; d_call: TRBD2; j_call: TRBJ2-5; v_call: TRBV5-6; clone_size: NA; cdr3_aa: CASSLGLAGAGETQYF; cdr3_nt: TGTGCCAGCAGCTTGGGGCTAGCGGGAGCTGGTGAGACCCAGTACTTC
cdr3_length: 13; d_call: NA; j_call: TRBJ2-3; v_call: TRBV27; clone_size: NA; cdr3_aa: CASSLLITDTQYF; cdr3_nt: TGTGCCAGCAGTCTACTGATAACAGATACGCAGTATTTT
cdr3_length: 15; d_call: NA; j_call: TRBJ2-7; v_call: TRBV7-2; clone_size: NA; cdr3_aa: CASSLGLRGKGEQYF; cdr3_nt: TGTGCCAGCAGCTTAGGGCTGAGGGGGAAAGGCGAGCAGTACTTC
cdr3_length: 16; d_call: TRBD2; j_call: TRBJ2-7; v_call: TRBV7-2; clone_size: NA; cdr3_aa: CASSSESGRDFYEQYF; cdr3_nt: TGTGCCAGCAGCTCTGAAAGCGGGAGGGATTTCTACGAGCAGTACTTC
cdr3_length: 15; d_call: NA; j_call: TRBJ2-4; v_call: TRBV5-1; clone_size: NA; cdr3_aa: CASSLENLATSIQYF; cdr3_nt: TGCGCCAGCAGCTTGGAAAATTTAGCTACAAGCATTCAGTACTTC
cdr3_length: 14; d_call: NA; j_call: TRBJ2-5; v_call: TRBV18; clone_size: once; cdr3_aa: CASSPMAGQETQYF; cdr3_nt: TGTGCCAGCTCACCAATGGCAGGCCAAGAGACCCAGTACTTC
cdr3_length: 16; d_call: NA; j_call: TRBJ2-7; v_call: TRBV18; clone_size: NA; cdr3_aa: CASSSITGTDTYEQYF; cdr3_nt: TGTGCCAGCTCATCAATCACCGGGACGGACACCTACGAGCAGTACTTC
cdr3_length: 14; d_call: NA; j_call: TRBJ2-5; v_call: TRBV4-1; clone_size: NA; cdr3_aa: CASSQDGHGETQYF; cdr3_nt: TGCGCCAGCAGCCAAGATGGGCACGGGGAGACCCAGTACTTC
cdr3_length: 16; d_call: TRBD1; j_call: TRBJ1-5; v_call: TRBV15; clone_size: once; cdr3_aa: CATSREGGGGRQPQHF; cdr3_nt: TGTGCCACCAGCAGAGAGGGTGGAGGGGGCCGACAGCCCCAGCATTTT
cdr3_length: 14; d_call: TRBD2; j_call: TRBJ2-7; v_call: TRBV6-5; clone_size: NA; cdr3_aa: CASSYSGTSGPQYF; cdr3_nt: TGTGCCAGCAGTTACTCCGGGACTAGCGGGCCCCAGTACTTC
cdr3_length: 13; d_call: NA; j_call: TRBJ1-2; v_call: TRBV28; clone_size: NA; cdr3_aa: CASRDGSNYGYTF; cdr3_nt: TGTGCCAGTCGGGACGGATCTAACTATGGCTACACCTTC
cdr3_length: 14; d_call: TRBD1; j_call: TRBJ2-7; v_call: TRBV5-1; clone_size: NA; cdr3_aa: CASSVTGAGREQYF; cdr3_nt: TGCGCCAGCAGCGTGACAGGGGCCGGCAGGGAGCAGTACTTC
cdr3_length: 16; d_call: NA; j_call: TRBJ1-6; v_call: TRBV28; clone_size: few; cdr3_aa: CASSSRRQLNNSPLHF; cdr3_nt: TGTGCCAGCAGTTCCCGCCGACAACTGAATAATTCACCCCTCCACTTT
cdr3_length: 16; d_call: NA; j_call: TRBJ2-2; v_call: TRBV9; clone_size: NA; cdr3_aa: CASSVAPSVGTGELFF; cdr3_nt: TGTGCCAGCAGCGTAGCCCCCAGTGTCGGCACCGGGGAGCTGTTTTTT
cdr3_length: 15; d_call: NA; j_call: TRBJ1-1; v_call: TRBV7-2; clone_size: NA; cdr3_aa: CASSLGRARLTEAFF; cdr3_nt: TGTGCCAGCAGCTTAGGCAGGGCGCGTCTAACTGAAGCTTTCTTT
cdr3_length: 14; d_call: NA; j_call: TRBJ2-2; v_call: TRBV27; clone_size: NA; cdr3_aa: CASRSVGASGELFF; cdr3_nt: TGTGCCAGCCGGTCGGTGGGAGCGTCCGGGGAGCTGTTTTTT
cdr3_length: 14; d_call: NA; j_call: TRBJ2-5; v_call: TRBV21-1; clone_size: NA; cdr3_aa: CASSKAVRGETQYF; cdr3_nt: TGTGCCAGCAGCAAAGCGGTCCGGGGAGAGACCCAGTACTTC
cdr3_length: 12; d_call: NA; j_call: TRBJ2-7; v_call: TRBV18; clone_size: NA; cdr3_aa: CASSPQGSEQYF; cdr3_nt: TGTGCCAGCTCACCGCAGGGGAGCGAGCAGTACTTC
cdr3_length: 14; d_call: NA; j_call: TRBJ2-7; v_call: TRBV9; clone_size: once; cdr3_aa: CASSEGGATYEQYF; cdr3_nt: TGTGCCAGCAGCGAGGGGGGGGCTACCTACGAGCAGTACTTC
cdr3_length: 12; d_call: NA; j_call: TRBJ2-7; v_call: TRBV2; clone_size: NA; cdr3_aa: CASKAGFYEQYF; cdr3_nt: TGTGCCAGCAAGGCAGGGTTCTACGAGCAGTACTTC
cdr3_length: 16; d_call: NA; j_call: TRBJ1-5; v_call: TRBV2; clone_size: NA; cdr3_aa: CASSDGDPYSNQPQHF; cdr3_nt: TGTGCCAGCAGTGACGGGGACCCTTATAGCAATCAGCCCCAGCATTTT
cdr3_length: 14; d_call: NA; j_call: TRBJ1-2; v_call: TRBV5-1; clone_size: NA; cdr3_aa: CASSLGQDNYGYTF; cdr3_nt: TGCGCCAGCAGCTTGGGACAGGACAACTATGGCTACACCTTC
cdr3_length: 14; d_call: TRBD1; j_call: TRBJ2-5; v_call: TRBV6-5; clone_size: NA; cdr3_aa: CASRSPGGLETQYF; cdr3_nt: TGTGCCAGCAGATCACCAGGGGGCCTCGAGACCCAGTACTTC
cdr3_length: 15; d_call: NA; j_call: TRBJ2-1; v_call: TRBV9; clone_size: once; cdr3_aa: CASSAEPRVENEQFF; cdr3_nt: TGTGCCAGCAGCGCAGAGCCTAGGGTAGAGAATGAGCAGTTCTTC
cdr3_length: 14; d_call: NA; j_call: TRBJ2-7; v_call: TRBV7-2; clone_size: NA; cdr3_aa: CASSRRTGVLEQYF; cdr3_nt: TGTGCCAGCAGCCGGAGGACGGGGGTCTTGGAGCAGTACTTC
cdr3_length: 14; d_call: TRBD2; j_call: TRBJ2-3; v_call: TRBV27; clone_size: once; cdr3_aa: CASMDPGRGDTQYF; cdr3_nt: TGTGCCAGCATGGACCCCGGGCGGGGGGATACGCAGTATTTT
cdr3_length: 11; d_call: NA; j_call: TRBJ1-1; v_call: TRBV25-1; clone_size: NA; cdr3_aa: CASRGGSEAFF; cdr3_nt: TGTGCCAGCAGGGGGGGCTCTGAAGCTTTCTTT
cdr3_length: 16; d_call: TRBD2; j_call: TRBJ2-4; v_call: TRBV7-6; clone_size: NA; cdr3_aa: CASSEGTSEYKNIQYF; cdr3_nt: TGTGCCAGCAGCGAAGGGACTAGCGAATACAAAAACATTCAGTACTTC
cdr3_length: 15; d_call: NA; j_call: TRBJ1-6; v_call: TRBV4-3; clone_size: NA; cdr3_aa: CASSQDGAGNSPLHF; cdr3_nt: TGCGCCAGCAGCCAAGATGGGGCGGGAAATTCACCCCTCCACTTT
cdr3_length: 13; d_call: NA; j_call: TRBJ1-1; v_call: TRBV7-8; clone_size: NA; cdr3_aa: CASSPGKNTEAFF; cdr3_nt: TGTGCCAGCAGCCCCGGGAAGAACACTGAAGCTTTCTTT
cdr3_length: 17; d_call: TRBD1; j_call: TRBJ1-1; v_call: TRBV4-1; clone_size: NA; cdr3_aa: CASSQASQGVPNTEAFF; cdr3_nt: TGCGCCAGCAGCCAAGCCTCACAGGGGGTACCGAACACTGAAGCTTTCTTT
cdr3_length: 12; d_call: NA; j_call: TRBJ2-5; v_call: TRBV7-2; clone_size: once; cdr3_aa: CASSQGQETQYF; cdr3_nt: TGTGCCAGCTCACAGGGTCAAGAGACCCAGTACTTC
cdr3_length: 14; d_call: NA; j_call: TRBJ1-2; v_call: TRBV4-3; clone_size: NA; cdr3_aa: CASSQERGSDGYTF; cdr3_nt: TGCGCCAGCAGCCAAGAACGGGGGTCGGATGGCTACACCTTC
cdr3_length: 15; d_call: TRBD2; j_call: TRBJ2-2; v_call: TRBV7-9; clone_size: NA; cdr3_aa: CASSSGRAVVGELFF; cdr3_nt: TGTGCCAGCAGTAGCGGGAGGGCCGTTGTCGGGGAGCTGTTTTTT
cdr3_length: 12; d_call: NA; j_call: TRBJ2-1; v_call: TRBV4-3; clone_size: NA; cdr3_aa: CASSQGQYGQFF; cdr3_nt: TGCGCCAGCAGCCAAGGGCAGTACGGGCAGTTCTTC
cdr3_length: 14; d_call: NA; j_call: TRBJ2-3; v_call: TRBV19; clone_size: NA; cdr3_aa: CASSIGGGTDTQYF; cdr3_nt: TGTGCCAGTAGTATCGGCGGGGGCACAGATACGCAGTATTTT
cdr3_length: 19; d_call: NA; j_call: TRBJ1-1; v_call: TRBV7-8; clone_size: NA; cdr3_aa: CASRKARVRENSMNTEAFF; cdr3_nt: TGTGCCAGCAGAAAGGCCAGGGTTAGGGAAAACTCCATGAACACTGAAGCTTTCTTT
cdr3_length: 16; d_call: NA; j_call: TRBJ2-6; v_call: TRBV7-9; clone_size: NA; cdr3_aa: CASSPGQISGANVLTF; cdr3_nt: TGTGCCAGCAGCCCCGGACAGATCTCTGGGGCCAACGTCCTGACTTTC
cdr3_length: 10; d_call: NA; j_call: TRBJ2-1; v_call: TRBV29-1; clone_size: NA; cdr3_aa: CSGIYNEQFF; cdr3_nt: TGCAGCGGGATTTACAATGAGCAGTTCTTC
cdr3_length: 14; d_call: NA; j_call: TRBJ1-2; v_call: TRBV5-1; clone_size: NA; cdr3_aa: CASSSGGTPYGYTF; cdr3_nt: TGCGCCAGCAGCTCGGGAGGTACCCCTTATGGCTACACCTTC